These 2 T cell receptor beta chains originate from one sample sequenced in a study of T cells after posttransplantation cyclophosphamide. Busulfan-fludarabine conditioning, marrow transplant, and cyclophosphamide on days +3 and +4 were administered. The repertoire was sequenced with immunoSEQ multiplex PCR; TCRdb's copy has only in-frame clones and lacks some. The sample was found to contain 17,000 or so clones, and every one recurs. The source material was PBMCs, sampled after allogeneic stem cell transplant with posttransplant cyclophosphamide. Receptors were obtained from a female patient between 25 and 45 years old who received an allogeneic stem cell transplant from a related donor, was CMV-positive, and had no GVHD. Certain T cells may be donor cells from the graft.

This clone was counted at least ten times. V gene TRBV7-2 combines with J gene TRBJ2-2; a possible D gene is TRBD1 (6 bases). The CDR3 is 14 amino acids. V shed 1 base and J shed 5 bases, with 8 bases lying between them. The germline gives CDR1 SGHTA, CDR2 FQGNSA. The CDR3 is CASSLGGTTGELFF. DNA of the CDR3: TGTGCCAGCAGCTTAGGAGGGACAACCGGGGAGCTGTTTTTT.

This clone appeared many times. This sequence joins TRBV27 and TRBJ2-7; 10 bases are a match to TRBD2. Germline V CDR1 and CDR2: MNHEY, SMNVEV (reference sequence). CDR3 length: 15 amino acids. The V gene end was trimmed by 6 bases and the J gene end by 2 bases; junction bases not matched to a gene: 7. The CDR3 nucleotides read TGTGCCAGCAGAAGGACTAGCGGCGAGACCTACGAGCAGTACTTC. It encodes CASRRTSGETYEQYF.